Reported below is one T cell receptor (beta chain). This entry belongs to a study of shared clonotypes between healthy human individuals. Sequencing was performed with immunoSEQ multiplex PCR; in TCRdb, only in-frame clones are kept and a portion is missing. The sample consists of millions of clones, 85% to 95% of them appearing once. Trimming pared 4 bases from V and 1 base from J, leaving 8 bases between. Germline CDR1 reads MNHNY; CDR2 reads SVGAGI (reference sequence). The CDR3 is 14 residues long. This chain uses TRBV6-6 with TRBJ1-3; maybe TRBD1 (6 bases). Sequencing was done on a sample of naive CD4+ T cells sorted from blood. This sample's subset: CD45RA+ positively selected. The source of this sequence is a man aged 18 to 29 in good health. CDR3 residues: CASSWTESGNTIYF. As DNA, the CDR3 is TGTGCCAGCAGTTGGACAGAATCTGGAAACACCATATATTTT.